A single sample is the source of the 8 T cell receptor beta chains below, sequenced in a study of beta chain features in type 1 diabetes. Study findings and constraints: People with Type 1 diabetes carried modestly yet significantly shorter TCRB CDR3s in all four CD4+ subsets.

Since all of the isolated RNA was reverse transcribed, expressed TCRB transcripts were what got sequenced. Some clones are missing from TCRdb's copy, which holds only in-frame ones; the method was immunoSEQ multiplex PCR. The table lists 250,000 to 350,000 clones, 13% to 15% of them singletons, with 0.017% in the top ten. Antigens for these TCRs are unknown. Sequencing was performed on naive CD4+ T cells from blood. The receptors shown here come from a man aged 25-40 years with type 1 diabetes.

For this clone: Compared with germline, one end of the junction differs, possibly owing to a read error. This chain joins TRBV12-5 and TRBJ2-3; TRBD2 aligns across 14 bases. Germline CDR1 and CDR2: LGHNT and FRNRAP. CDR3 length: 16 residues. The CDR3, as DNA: TGTGCTAGTGGCTTGGGACTAGCGGGGGCCACAGATACGCAGTATTTT. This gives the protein CASGLGLAGATDTQYF.

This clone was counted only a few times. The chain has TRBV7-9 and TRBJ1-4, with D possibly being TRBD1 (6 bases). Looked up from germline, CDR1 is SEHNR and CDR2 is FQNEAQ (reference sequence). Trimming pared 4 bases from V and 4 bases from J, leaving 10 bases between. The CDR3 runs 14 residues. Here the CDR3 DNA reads TGTGCCAGCAGCTCCACAGGGAGTAATGAAAAACTGTTTTTT. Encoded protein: CASSSTGSNEKLFF.

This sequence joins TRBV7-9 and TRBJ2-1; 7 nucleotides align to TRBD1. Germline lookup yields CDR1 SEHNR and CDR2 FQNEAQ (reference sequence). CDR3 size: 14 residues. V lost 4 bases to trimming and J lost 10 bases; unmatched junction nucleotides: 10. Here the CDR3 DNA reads TGTGCCAGCAGCTCGGATAGACAGGGTCTGGAGCAGTTCTTC. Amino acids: CASSSDRQGLEQFF.

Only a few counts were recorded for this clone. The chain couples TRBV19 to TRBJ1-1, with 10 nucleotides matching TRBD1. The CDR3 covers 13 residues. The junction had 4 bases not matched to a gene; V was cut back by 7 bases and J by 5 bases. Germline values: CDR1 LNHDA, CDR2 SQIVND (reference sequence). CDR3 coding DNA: TGTGCCAGTACCGACAGGGGGCAAACTGAAGCTTTCTTT. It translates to CASTDRGQTEAFF.

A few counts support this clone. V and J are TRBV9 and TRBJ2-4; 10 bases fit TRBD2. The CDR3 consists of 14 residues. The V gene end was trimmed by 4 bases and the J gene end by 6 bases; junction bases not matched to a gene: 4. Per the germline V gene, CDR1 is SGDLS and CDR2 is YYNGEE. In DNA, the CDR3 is TGTGCCAGCAGCACCGGACTAGCGGTAAACATTCAGTACTTC. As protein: CASSTGLAVNIQYF.

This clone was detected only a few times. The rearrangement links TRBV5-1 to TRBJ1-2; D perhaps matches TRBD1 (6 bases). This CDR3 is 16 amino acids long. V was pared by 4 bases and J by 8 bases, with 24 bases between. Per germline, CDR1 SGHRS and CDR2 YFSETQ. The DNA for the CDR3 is TGCGCCAGCAGCCCCAGGGGATCCCTTGGGGTCGGCGGCTACACCTTC. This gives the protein CASSPRGSLGVGGYTF.

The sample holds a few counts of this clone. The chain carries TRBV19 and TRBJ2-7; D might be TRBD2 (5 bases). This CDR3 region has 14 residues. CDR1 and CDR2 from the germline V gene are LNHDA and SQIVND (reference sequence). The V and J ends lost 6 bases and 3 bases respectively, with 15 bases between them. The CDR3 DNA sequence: TGTGCCAGTAGCACGAGGGATATAAACTACGAGCAGTACTTC. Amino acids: CASSTRDINYEQYF.

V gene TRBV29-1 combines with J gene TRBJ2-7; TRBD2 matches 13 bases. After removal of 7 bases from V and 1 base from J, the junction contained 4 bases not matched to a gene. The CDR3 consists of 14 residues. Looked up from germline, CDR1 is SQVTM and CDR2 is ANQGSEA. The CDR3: CSAKGLAGSYEQYF. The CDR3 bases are TGCAGCGCAAAGGGACTAGCGGGATCCTACGAGCAGTACTTC.